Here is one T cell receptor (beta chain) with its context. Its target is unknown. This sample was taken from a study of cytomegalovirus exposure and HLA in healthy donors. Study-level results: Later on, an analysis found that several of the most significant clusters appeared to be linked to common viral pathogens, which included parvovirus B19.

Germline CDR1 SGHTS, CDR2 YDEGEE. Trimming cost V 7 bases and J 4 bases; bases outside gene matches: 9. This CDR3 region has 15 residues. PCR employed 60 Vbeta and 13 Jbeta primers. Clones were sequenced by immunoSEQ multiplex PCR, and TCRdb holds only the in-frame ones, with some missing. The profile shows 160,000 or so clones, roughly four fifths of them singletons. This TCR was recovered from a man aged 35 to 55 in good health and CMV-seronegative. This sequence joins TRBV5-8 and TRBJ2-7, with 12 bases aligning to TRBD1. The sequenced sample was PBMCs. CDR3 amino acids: CASSYGTGGWYEQYV. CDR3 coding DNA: TGTGCCAGCTCGTATGGGACAGGGGGCTGGTACGAGCAGTACGTC.